The clone carrying this T cell receptor beta chain was counted once. In the study's own analysis: Reference gene primer amplification yielded estimated nucleated cell counts. Produced via immunoSEQ multiplex PCR; TCRdb's table is partial and in-frame only. From that table come the V and J calls and clone size; the DNA was used to work out D and trimming. The sample records 130,000 or so clones, approximately 80% being singletons. The sample is drawn from a study of blood T cell repertoires in COVID-19. Study as a whole: Italy, Spain and the United States were the sources of the convalescent and acute COVID-19 samples. T cells, B-cell-depleted T cells, or PBMCs provided the cDNA or gDNA that served as material.

Trimming at V came to 4 bases and at J to 7 bases, leaving 12 bases not matched to a gene. The CDR3 contains 16 residues. Germline loops: CDR1 SGHTA, CDR2 FQGTGA. Material: peripheral blood. The V and J genes are TRBV7-3 and TRBJ2-2; 7 bases fit TRBD2. This sequence originates from a woman aged 55 to 70 with acute or convalescent COVID-19. DNA for the CDR3: TGTGCCAGCAGCTCAATAGCGGGTCTAGGTGACGGGGAGCTGTTTTTT. Translating gives CASSSIAGLGDGELFF.